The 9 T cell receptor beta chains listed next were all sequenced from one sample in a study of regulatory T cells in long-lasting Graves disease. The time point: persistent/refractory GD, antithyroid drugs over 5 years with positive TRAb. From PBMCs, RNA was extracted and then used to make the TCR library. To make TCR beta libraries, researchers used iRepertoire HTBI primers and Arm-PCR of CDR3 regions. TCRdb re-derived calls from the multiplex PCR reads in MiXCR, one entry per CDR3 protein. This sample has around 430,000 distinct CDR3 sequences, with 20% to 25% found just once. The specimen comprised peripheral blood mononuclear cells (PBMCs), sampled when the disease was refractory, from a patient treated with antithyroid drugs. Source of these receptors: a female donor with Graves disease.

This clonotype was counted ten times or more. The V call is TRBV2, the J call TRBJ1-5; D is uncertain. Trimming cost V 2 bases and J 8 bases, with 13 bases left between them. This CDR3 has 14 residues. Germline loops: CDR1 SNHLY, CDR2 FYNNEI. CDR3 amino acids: CASSEIRGSEPQHF. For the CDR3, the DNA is TGTGCCAGCAGTGAAATTCGGGGTTCGGAGCCCCAGCATTTT.

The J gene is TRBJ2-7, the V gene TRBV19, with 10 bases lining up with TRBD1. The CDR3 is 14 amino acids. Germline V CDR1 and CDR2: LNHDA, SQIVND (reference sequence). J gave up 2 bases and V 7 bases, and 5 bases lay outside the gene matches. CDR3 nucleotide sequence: TGTGCCAGTAATCCGGGACAGGGGACCTACGAGCAGTACTTC. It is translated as CASNPGQGTYEQYF.

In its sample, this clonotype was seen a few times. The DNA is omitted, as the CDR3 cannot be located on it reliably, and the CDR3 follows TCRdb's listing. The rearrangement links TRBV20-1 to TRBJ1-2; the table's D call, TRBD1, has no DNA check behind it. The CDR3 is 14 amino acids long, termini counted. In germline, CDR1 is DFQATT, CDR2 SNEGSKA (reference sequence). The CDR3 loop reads CSAYFGPGDSGYTF.

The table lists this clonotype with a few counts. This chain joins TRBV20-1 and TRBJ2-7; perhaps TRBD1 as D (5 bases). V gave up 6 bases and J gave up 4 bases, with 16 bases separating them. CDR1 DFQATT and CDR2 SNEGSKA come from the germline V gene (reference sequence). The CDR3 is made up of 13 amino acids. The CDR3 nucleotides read TGCAGTGCCGCAGTTTGGGGCGGATACGAGCAGTACTTC. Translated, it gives CSAAVWGGYEQYF.

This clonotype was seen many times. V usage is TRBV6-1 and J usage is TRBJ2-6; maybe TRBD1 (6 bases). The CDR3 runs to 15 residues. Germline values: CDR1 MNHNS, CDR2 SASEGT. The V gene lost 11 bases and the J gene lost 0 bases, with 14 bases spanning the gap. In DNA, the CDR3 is TGTGCCCGGGTCGGACAGTCCTCTGGGGCCAACGTCCTGACTTTC. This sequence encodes CARVGQSSGANVLTF.

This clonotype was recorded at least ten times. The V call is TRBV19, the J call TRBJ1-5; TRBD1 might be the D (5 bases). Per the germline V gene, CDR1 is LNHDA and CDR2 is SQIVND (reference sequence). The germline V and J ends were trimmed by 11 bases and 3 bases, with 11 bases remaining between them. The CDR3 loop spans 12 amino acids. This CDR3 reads CAGHFFNQPQHF. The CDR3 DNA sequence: TGTGCCGGACACTTCTTCAATCAGCCCCAGCATTTT. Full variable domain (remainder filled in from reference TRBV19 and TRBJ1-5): DGGITQSPKYLFRKEGQNVTLSCEQNLNHDAMYWYRQDPGQGLRLIYYSQIVNDFQKGDIAEGYSVSREKKESFPLTVTSAQKNPTAFYLCAGHFFNQPQHFGDGTRLSIL.

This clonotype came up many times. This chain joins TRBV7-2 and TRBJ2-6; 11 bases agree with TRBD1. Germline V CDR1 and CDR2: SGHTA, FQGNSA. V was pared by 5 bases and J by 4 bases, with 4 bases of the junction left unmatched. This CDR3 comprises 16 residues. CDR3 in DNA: TGTGCCAGCAGCCCAGGACAGGGGGCCGGGGCCAACGTCCTGACTTTC. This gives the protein CASSPGQGAGANVLTF.

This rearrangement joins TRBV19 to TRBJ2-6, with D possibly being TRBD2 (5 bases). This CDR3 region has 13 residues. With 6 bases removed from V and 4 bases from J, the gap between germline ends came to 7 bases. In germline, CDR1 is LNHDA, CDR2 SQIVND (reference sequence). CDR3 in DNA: TGTGCCAGTAGGGGAGAGGGGGCCAACGTCCTGACTTTC. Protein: CASRGEGANVLTF.

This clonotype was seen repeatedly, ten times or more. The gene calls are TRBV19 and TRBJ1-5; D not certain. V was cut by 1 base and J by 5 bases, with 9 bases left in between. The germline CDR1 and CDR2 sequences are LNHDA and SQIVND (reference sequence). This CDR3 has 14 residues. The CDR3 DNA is TGTGCCAGTAGTATAGGATCCACAGATCAGCCCCAGCATTTT. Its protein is CASSIGSTDQPQHF.